This TCR beta chain was obtained from a study of OX40 agonist ivuxolimab in advanced cancers. Across the study: Patients' therapy was ivuxolimab, an antibody that acts as an agonist of OX40 (CD134).

Profiling relied on immunoSEQ multiplex PCR, and the TCRdb table lists in-frame clones only, not all of them. The table records more than 9,500 clones, approximately 80% of them present only once. The length of the CDR3 is 12 residues. Germline CDR1 MNHEY, CDR2 SVGAGI. V lost 5 bases, J lost 3 bases, and 0 bases stayed unmatched. Systemic immunosuppression or autoimmune disease history was grounds to exclude patients. Specimen: CD4+ or CD8+ T cells sorted from blood, collected in a trial of the OX40 agonist ivuxolimab. The chain joins TRBV6-5 to TRBJ2-7; 8 positions agree with TRBD1. The receptor comes from an adult with an advanced solid tumor such as melanoma, head and neck, liver or kidney cancer. The CDR3 protein is CASSDRGYEQYF. In DNA form, the CDR3 reads TGTGCCAGCAGTGACAGGGGCTACGAGCAGTACTTC.